The 31 T cell receptor beta chains reported below all come from one sample, sequenced in a study of cytomegalovirus exposure and HLA in healthy donors. Sequenced by immunoSEQ multiplex PCR; TCRdb stores in-frame clones only, minus some. The table includes fewer than 130,000 clones, roughly nine tenths detected once. The sequencing input was PBMCs. All receptors come from a woman younger than 30 in good health and CMV-seronegative.

The chain couples TRBV27 to TRBJ1-1; the D is unclear. CDR1 is MNHEY and CDR2 is SMNVEV in the germline V gene (reference sequence). This CDR3 has 15 residues. Trimming left V 4 bases short and J 0 bases short, with 12 bases between. CDR3 in amino acids: CASSSWTQVNTEAFF. CDR3 in DNA: TGTGCCAGCAGTTCCTGGACTCAGGTGAACACTGAAGCTTTCTTT.

The V gene is TRBV23-1, the J gene TRBJ1-4; D remains unclear. TRBV23-1 is labeled an ORF, and its function is uncertain. V gave up 4 bases and J gave up 0 bases, with 6 bases separating them. CDR3 length equals 14 residues. Here the CDR3 reads CASSLSATNEKLFF. In DNA, the CDR3 is TGCGCCAGCAGTCTTTCTGCAACTAATGAAAAACTGTTTTTT.

The V gene is TRBV7-9, the J gene TRBJ2-3; D is unresolved. V was clipped by 4 bases and J by 1 base, with 12 bases between them. In germline, CDR1 is SEHNR, CDR2 FQNEAQ (reference sequence). This CDR3 is built from 15 residues. In DNA, the CDR3 is TGTGCCAGCAGCTCCGGTGGGCTCGGCACAGATACGCAGTATTTT. It specifies CASSSGGLGTDTQYF.

This clone was recorded once. The V call is TRBV30, the J call TRBJ1-2, with 7 bases fitting TRBD1. CDR1 and CDR2 from the germline V gene are GTSNPN and SVGIG (reference sequence). The CDR3 loop spans 19 amino acids. V was clipped by 5 bases and J by 0 bases; unmatched bases: 21. The CDR3 sequence: CAWDISGTANSRANYGYTF. As DNA, the CDR3 is TGTGCCTGGGACATTTCCGGGACAGCCAACTCTCGGGCTAACTATGGCTACACCTTC.

This clone was picked up a small number of times. The V and J genes are TRBV18 and TRBJ1-2, with D tentatively TRBD1 (5 bases). This CDR3 spans 13 amino acids. CDR1 KGHSH and CDR2 LQKENI come from the germline V gene. Trimming took 3 bases from V and 8 from J, leaving 13 bases between them. The CDR3 is CASSPQGGSGYTF. The DNA of the CDR3 is TGTGCCAGCTCACCCCAGGGAGGGAGCGGCTACACCTTC.

V usage is TRBV10-3 and J usage is TRBJ1-1; 7 bases fit TRBD1. V trimming: 10 bases; J trimming: 5 bases; junction bases outside the gene matches: 7. Per germline, CDR1 ENHRY and CDR2 SYGVKD. This CDR3 contains 12 residues. CDR3 DNA sequence: TGTGCCACCTCAGGGGGTAGGACTGAAGCTTTCTTT. Its protein is CATSGGRTEAFF.

The CDR3 DNA sequence: TGTGCCAGCAGTGAACCCCGGACAGGGCACGGCTATGGCTACACCTTC. Translating gives CASSEPRTGHGYGYTF. The V call is TRBV2, the J call TRBJ1-2, with 8 bases fitting TRBD1. The CDR3 covers 16 residues. V dropped 2 bases and J dropped 4; count of bases not matched to a gene: 9. CDR1 is SNHLY, CDR2 FYNNEI, per germline.

V is TRBV7-2 and J is TRBJ2-7, with 7 bases matching TRBD2. Germline lookup yields CDR1 SGHTA and CDR2 FQGNSA. This CDR3 is built from 15 residues. Trimming cost V 6 bases and J 3 bases; bases outside gene matches: 11. CDR3 coding DNA: TGTGCCAGCAGGGGCGGTCCTAGCGGAGTCTACGAGCAGTACTTC. Translated, it gives CASRGGPSGVYEQYF.

The gene calls are TRBV7-2 and TRBJ2-2, with 10 positions matching TRBD2. This CDR3 comprises 18 residues. Per the germline V gene, CDR1 is SGHTA and CDR2 is FQGNSA. V lost 3 bases and J lost 0; bases outside the gene matches: 7. CDR3 DNA: TGTGCCAGCAGCTTGCTAGCGGGAGCGCTAGCGAACACCGGGGAGCTGTTTTTT. It codes for CASSLLAGALANTGELFF.

CDR3 loop: CASRRPGTANNQPQHF. Written as DNA, the CDR3 is TGTGCCAGCAGAAGGCCCGGGACAGCTAATAATCAGCCCCAGCATTTT. The rearrangement joins TRBV2 to TRBJ1-5; 7 nucleotides match TRBD1. The germline gives CDR1 SNHLY, CDR2 FYNNEI. J gave up 4 bases and V 6 bases, and 12 bases lay outside the gene matches. The CDR3 is 16 amino acids. Complete variable domain (other parts from reference TRBV2 and TRBJ1-5): EPEVTQTPSHQVTQMGQEVILRCVPISNHLYFYWYRQILGQKVEFLVSFYNNEISEKSEIFDDQFSVERPDGSNFTLKIRSTKLEDSAMYFCASRRPGTANNQPQHFGDGTRLSIL.

The rearrangement joins TRBV29-1 to TRBJ2-6; D not resolved. This CDR3 spans 13 amino acids. Per germline, CDR1 SQVTM and CDR2 ANQGSEA. Trimming removed 1 base at V and 3 bases at J, with 4 bases between. The CDR3 DNA is TGCAGCGTTGAAGGTCGTGGGGCCAACGTCCTGACTTTC. Protein sequence: CSVEGRGANVLTF.

V gene TRBV28 combines with J gene TRBJ2-2; 12 bases are a match to TRBD1. V shed 4 bases, J shed 5 bases, and the junction held 14 bases outside the gene matches. CDR3 length equals 19 residues. Germline V gene data show CDR1 as MDHEN and CDR2 as SYDVKM. The CDR3 spells CASSSGTGGGPPWTGELFF. In DNA form, the CDR3 reads TGTGCCAGCAGTTCTGGGACAGGGGGCGGCCCCCCATGGACCGGGGAGCTGTTTTTT. The variable domain in full, with the rest retrieved from reference TRBV28 and TRBJ2-2, is DVKVTQSSRYLVKRTGEKVFLECVQDMDHENMFWYRQDPGLGLRLIYFSYDVKMKEKGDIPEGYSVSREKKERFSLILESASTNQTSMYLCASSSGTGGGPPWTGELFFGEGSRLTVL.

This clone was seen a single time. The rearrangement uses TRBV18 and TRBJ2-1; 7 nucleotides align to TRBD1. The CDR3 length is 16 residues. Germline V gene sequence: CDR1 KGHSH, CDR2 LQKENI. The junction had 7 bases not matched to a gene; V was cut back by 3 bases and J by 2 bases. CDR3 protein: CASSPSWDRAYNEQFF. CDR3 bases: TGTGCCAGCTCACCGTCTTGGGACAGAGCCTACAATGAGCAGTTCTTC.

The genes are TRBV7-2 and TRBJ1-5, with 9 bases lining up with TRBD1. Per the germline V gene, CDR1 is SGHTA and CDR2 is FQGNSA. The CDR3 is 16 amino acids. The J segment lost 7 bases and the V segment lost 3 bases, leaving 10 bases of the junction unmatched. CDR3 in amino acids: CASSLARDRETQPQHF. In DNA form, the CDR3 reads TGTGCCAGCAGCTTGGCGAGGGACAGGGAAACGCAGCCCCAGCATTTT.

V is TRBV27 and J is TRBJ2-2; 7 bases align to TRBD2. This CDR3 spans 14 amino acids. Per germline, CDR1 MNHEY and CDR2 SMNVEV (reference sequence). V shed 6 bases and J 3 bases; nucleotides not matched to a gene: 4. DNA for the CDR3: TGTGCCAGCAGGACTAGCTCTCACACCGGGGAGCTGTTTTTT. Residues: CASRTSSHTGELFF.

The chain employs TRBV6-1 and TRBJ2-5; 7 nucleotides align to TRBD1. Germline lookup yields CDR1 MNHNS and CDR2 SASEGT. The CDR3 has 16 residues. The junction had 9 bases not matched to a gene; V was cut back by 4 bases and J by 1 base. This CDR3 reads CASSGGTATFQETQYF. In DNA form, the CDR3 reads TGTGCCAGCAGTGGAGGGACAGCAACCTTCCAAGAGACCCAGTACTTC.

This chain joins TRBV6-4 and TRBJ2-3, with TRBD2 matching over 15 bases. J was trimmed by 7 bases and V by 3 bases; bases with no gene match: 2. CDR1 MRHNA and CDR2 SNTAGT come from the germline V gene. The CDR3 runs 15 residues. CDR3 in amino acids: CASSEGLAGGHTQYF. Written as DNA, the CDR3 is TGTGCCAGCAGTGAGGGACTAGCGGGAGGCCATACGCAGTATTTT.

The V gene is TRBV19, the J gene TRBJ1-4; the match to TRBD1 covers 8 bases. The CDR3 consists of 13 residues. The germline gives CDR1 LNHDA, CDR2 SQIVND (reference sequence). Trimming at V came to 6 bases and at J to 7 bases, leaving 4 bases not matched to a gene. CDR3 in amino acids: CASSPDRGEKLFF. CDR3 nucleotides: TGTGCCAGTAGCCCCGACAGGGGTGAAAAACTGTTTTTT.

The CDR3 protein is CASSLFQRGMGETQYF. As DNA, the CDR3 is TGTGCCAGCAGCTTGTTCCAGCGGGGGATGGGGGAGACCCAGTACTTC. The chain links TRBV7-9 to TRBJ2-5; 8 bases align to TRBD2. V lost 3 bases to trimming and J lost 5 bases; unmatched junction nucleotides: 11. Germline V lookup: CDR1 SEHNR, CDR2 FQNEAQ (reference sequence). The CDR3 spans 16 residues.

The chain couples TRBV7-2 to TRBJ1-4; D unresolved. Germline V gene sequence: CDR1 SGHTA, CDR2 FQGNSA. The CDR3 covers 14 residues. The V gene lost 3 bases and the J gene lost 3 bases, with 8 bases spanning the gap. This CDR3 reads CASSFSRSNEKLFF. The CDR3 bases are TGTGCCAGCAGCTTTAGCAGATCTAATGAAAAACTGTTTTTT. The full variable domain, with the rest looked up from reference TRBV7-2 and TRBJ1-4, is GAGVSQSPSNKVTEKGKDVELRCDPISGHTALYWYRQSLGQGLEFLIYFQGNSAPDKSGLPSDRFSAERTGGSVSTLTIQRTQQEDSAVYLCASSFSRSNEKLFFGSGTQLSVL.

The V and J genes are TRBV7-2 and TRBJ2-7; D call uncertain. CDR1 and CDR2 (germline): SGHTA, FQGNSA. The CDR3 is 13 amino acids. V gave up 0 bases and J gave up 6 bases, with 9 bases separating them. The CDR3 loop reads CASSLAARGEQYF. DNA of the CDR3: TGTGCCAGCAGCTTAGCGGCTCGCGGCGAGCAGTACTTC.

The chain links TRBV6-5 to TRBJ1-5, with 11 bases matching TRBD1. Germline CDR1 reads MNHEY; CDR2 reads SVGAGI. This CDR3 is 14 amino acids long. V lost 6 bases, J lost 4 bases, and 2 bases stayed unmatched. DNA of the CDR3: TGTGCCAGCAGCGGGACAGGGGGGAATCAGCCCCAGCATTTT. Amino acids: CASSGTGGNQPQHF.

The chain links TRBV2 to TRBJ2-1; D gene uncertain. The V and J ends lost 2 bases and 0 bases respectively, with 11 bases between them. Germline CDR1 SNHLY, CDR2 FYNNEI. The CDR3 loop spans 16 amino acids. The CDR3 here is CASSESISSSYNEQFF. The CDR3 region has the DNA TGTGCCAGCAGTGAAAGCATCTCGAGCTCCTACAATGAGCAGTTCTTC.

The chain is built from TRBV14 and TRBJ2-7, with 11 bases identical to TRBD1. CDR3 length: 15 residues. The V segment lost 4 bases and the J segment 5 bases; nucleotides outside the gene matches: 7. Germline CDR1 SGHDN, CDR2 FVKESK. The CDR3 nucleotides are TGTGCCAGCAGCCTCGGGACAGGGGGGTCAAACGAGCAGTACTTC. It translates to CASSLGTGGSNEQYF. Based on the CDR3 plus reference TRBV14 and TRBJ2-7, the full variable domain is EAGVTQFPSHSVIEKGQTVTLRCDPISGHDNLYWYRRVMGKEIKFLLHFVKESKQDESGMPNNRFLAERTGGTYSTLKVQPAELEDSGVYFCASSLGTGGSNEQYFGPGTRLTVT.

The rearrangement uses TRBV7-2 and TRBJ1-6, with TRBD1 matching over 8 bases. The J segment lost 7 bases and the V segment lost 1 base, leaving 6 bases of the junction unmatched. CDR1 and CDR2 from the germline V gene are SGHTA and FQGNSA. The CDR3 has 16 amino acids. The chain's CDR3 is CASSLGGQGTNSPLHF. The CDR3 DNA follows: TGTGCCAGCAGCTTAGGTGGACAGGGAACCAATTCACCCCTCCACTTT.

There are a few counts of this clone. In the same sample, other DNA sequences code for this CDR3. The rearrangement joins TRBV28 to TRBJ1-1; 8 nucleotides agree with TRBD1. The germline V gene encodes CDR1 MDHEN and CDR2 SYDVKM. The CDR3 spans 12 residues. The V gene end was trimmed by 2 bases and the J gene end by 10 bases; junction bases not matched to a gene: 3. CDR3 region: CASSLDRGRAFF. The CDR3 DNA reads TGTGCCAGCAGTTTAGACAGGGGCAGAGCTTTCTTT.

This chain joins TRBV6-1 and TRBJ2-3, with 7 positions matching TRBD2. This CDR3 comprises 18 residues. V was clipped by 3 bases and J by 0 bases; unmatched bases: 12. CDR1 is MNHNS and CDR2 is SASEGT in the germline V gene. DNA of the CDR3: TGTGCCAGCAGTGACACCTATATCGTGGGGGGGAGCACAGATACGCAGTATTTT. The encoded protein is CASSDTYIVGGSTDTQYF.

The CDR3 region is CASSRRTYEQYF. The CDR3 region has the DNA TGTGCCAGCAGCAGGAGGACCTACGAGCAGTACTTC. The chain is built from TRBV28 and TRBJ2-7, with a tentative D call TRBD2 (5 bases). Per germline, CDR1 MDHEN and CDR2 SYDVKM. V was clipped by 6 bases and J by 2 bases, with 8 bases between them. The CDR3 is 12 amino acids.

A single count supports this clone. This chain joins TRBV18 and TRBJ1-2; 10 bases agree with TRBD1. This CDR3 has 16 amino acids. The germline V gene has CDR1 KGHSH and CDR2 LQKENI. V lost 0 bases, J lost 2 bases, and 3 bases stayed unmatched. As DNA, the CDR3 is TGTGCCAGCTCACCACCGTTGGGACAGGGGAACTATGGCTACACCTTC. It encodes CASSPPLGQGNYGYTF.

The chain combines TRBV15 with TRBJ1-2; possible D gene TRBD1, 6 bases. From germline, CDR1 is LNHNV and CDR2 YYDKDF (reference sequence). The CDR3 is 12 amino acids. Trimming took off 2 bases at V and 8 bases at J, with 9 bases between the two ends. The CDR3 reads CATSRNTGGYTF. The CDR3 coding sequence is TGTGCCACCAGCAGAAACACAGGGGGCTACACCTTC.

The chain combines TRBV7-2 with TRBJ2-7, with D perhaps TRBD1 (5 bases). This CDR3 spans 16 amino acids. Germline loops: CDR1 SGHTA, CDR2 FQGNSA. Trimming took 6 bases from V and 2 from J, leaving 20 bases between them. CDR3 sequence reads: CASSHRGGDPTYEQYF. As DNA, the CDR3 is TGTGCCAGCAGTCATAGGGGCGGCGACCCAACCTACGAGCAGTACTTC.